One sample yielded the 7 T cell receptor beta chains listed below, sequenced in a study of T cell responses to AZD1222 COVID-19 vaccine. Generated by immunoSEQ multiplex PCR, the TCRdb table keeps only in-frame clones and is missing some. Of about 79,000 clones in the sample, 80% are singletons; the top ten hold 20% to 25%. The source was peripheral blood, collected on day 0 of AZD1222 vaccination. All receptors come from an adult in good health.

The chain uses TRBV27 and TRBJ1-1; possibly TRBD1 for D (6 bases). The V end was cut by 2 bases, the J end by 7 bases, with 11 bases between. CDR1 and CDR2 from the germline V gene are MNHEY and SMNVEV (reference sequence). CDR3 length: 13 residues. The CDR3 reads CASSLRRGDEAFF. In DNA form, the CDR3 reads TGTGCCAGCAGTTTACGCAGGGGCGATGAAGCTTTCTTT.

This clone was seen only a few times. This chain connects TRBV30 to TRBJ2-2, with a weak D call TRBD1 (6 bases). V lost 4 bases to trimming and J lost 0 bases, with 9 bases between them. The germline V gene encodes CDR1 GTSNPN and CDR2 SVGIG (reference sequence). The CDR3 contains 14 residues. As DNA, the CDR3 is TGTGCCTGGAAACAGGGATCGAACACCGGGGAGCTGTTTTTT. Translation gives CAWKQGSNTGELFF.

The chain carries TRBV5-6 and TRBJ2-3, with 14 bases identical to TRBD2. V dropped 7 bases and J dropped 1; count of bases not matched to a gene: 2. This CDR3 spans 15 amino acids. Germline V gene data show CDR1 as SGHDT and CDR2 as YYEEEE. The DNA of the CDR3 is TGTGCCAGCTCGGGACTAGCGGGGGGCACAGATACGCAGTATTTT. This sequence encodes CASSGLAGGTDTQYF.

This clone showed up just a few times. The chain links TRBV6-4 to TRBJ1-5; maybe TRBD1 (5 bases). The CDR3 is 16 amino acids. V gave up 9 bases and J gave up 0 bases, with 18 bases separating them. Germline CDR1 is MRHNA and CDR2 is SNTAGT. The CDR3 loop reads CARKVTGRNSNQPQHF. The DNA for the CDR3 is TGTGCCAGGAAAGTTACAGGACGTAATAGCAATCAGCCCCAGCATTTT.

V usage is TRBV6-1 and J usage is TRBJ1-1; D is undetermined. The V gene lost 2 bases and the J gene lost 0 bases, with 13 bases spanning the gap. CDR3 length: 16 amino acids. Germline CDR1 reads MNHNS; CDR2 reads SASEGT. CDR3 bases: TGTGCCAGCAGTGAATTTTTGGGTTTTATGAACACTGAAGCTTTCTTT. Protein product: CASSEFLGFMNTEAFF.

This clone appeared a few times. The chain uses TRBV9 and TRBJ2-1, with D tentatively TRBD1 or TRBD2 (5 bases each). Deletions cut 3 bases from V and 8 bases from J, with 12 bases between. Germline values: CDR1 SGDLS, CDR2 YYNGEE. The length of the CDR3 is 13 residues. The CDR3 DNA reads TGTGCCAGCAGCGAGACGGGACGGCATGAGCAGTTCTTC. Translated: CASSETGRHEQFF.

This clone occurred once. The gene calls are TRBV10-2 and TRBJ2-7; D perhaps matches TRBD2 (7 bases). Germline lookup yields CDR1 WSHSY and CDR2 SAAADI. Trimming removed 2 bases from V and 2 bases from J, with 10 bases in between. The CDR3 totals 14 residues. The DNA for the CDR3 is TGCGCCAGCAGTGAGAGGGGGAGGGCCTACGAGCAGTACTTC. This gives the protein CASSERGRAYEQYF.